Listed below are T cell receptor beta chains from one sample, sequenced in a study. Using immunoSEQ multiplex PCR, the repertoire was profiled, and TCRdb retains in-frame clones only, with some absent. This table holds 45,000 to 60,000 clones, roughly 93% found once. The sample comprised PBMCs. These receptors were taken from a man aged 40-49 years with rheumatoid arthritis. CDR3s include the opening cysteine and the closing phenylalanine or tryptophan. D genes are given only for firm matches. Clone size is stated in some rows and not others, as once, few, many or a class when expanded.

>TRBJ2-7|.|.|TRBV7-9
TGTGCCAGCAGGCCGACGGGGACCTACGAGCAGTACTTC
CASRPTGTYEQYF
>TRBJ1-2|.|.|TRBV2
TGTGCCAGCAGTGAACTAGGGCAGGGAGGCTATGGCTACACCTTC
CASSELGQGGYGYTF
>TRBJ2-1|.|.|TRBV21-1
TGTGCCAGCAGCAAAGCGCGAAGGTTTTCCTACAATGAGCAGTTCTTC
CASSKARRFSYNEQFF
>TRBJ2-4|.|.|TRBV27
TGTGCCAGCCGCGTGGCGGGCGTGAGTGACATTCAGTACTTC
CASRVAGVSDIQYF
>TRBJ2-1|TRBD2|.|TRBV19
TGTGCCAGTAGTGTACTAGCGGGGGAGGATGAGCAGTTCTTC
CASSVLAGEDEQFF
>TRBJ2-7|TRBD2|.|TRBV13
TGTGCCAGCAGCCCCGTCGGAGCGGGAGACCCGTTGGCTCGGGAGCAGTACTTC
CASSPVGAGDPLAREQYF
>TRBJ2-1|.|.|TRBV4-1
TGCGCCAGCAGCCGATCTCCCGGTGGGGGATTCTACAATGAGCAGTTCTTC
CASSRSPGGGFYNEQFF
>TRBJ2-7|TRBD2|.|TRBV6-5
TGTGCCAGCAGCTCCACGGGACTAGCAGGTTCCGAGCAGTACTTC
CASSSTGLAGSEQYF
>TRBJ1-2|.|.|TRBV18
TGTGCCAGCTCACCAGCCCAGTTAGGCTATGGCTACACCTTC
CASSPAQLGYGYTF
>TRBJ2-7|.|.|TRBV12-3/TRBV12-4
TGTGCCAGTAGCCGGGGGCTTACCTACGAGCAGTACTTC
CASSRGLTYEQYF
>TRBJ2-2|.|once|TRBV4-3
TGCGCCAGCAGCCAAGATCGGGCAGCTAACACCGGGGAGCTGTTTTTT
CASSQDRAANTGELFF
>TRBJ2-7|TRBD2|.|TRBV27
TGTGCCAGCAGTTTCTCCCGGACTAGCGGGAGGGCCGTGGGTGCCTACGAGCAGTACTTC
CASSFSRTSGRAVGAYEQYF
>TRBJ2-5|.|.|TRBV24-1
TGTGCCACCAGTGATCCCGGGACTTTTAAAGAGACCCAGTACTTC
CATSDPGTFKETQYF
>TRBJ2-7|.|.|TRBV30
TGTGCCTGGAGCCTGGACCCCCCGGGAGAGCAGTACTTC
CAWSLDPPGEQYF
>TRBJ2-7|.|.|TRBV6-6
TGTGCCAGCAGTCAGATCCCCCCTCAGACACACGACTACGAGCAGTACTTC
CASSQIPPQTHDYEQYF
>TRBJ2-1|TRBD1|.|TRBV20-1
TGCAGTGCTAGTCATGGGACAGGCAGCTCCTACAATGAGCAGTTCTTC
CSASHGTGSSYNEQFF
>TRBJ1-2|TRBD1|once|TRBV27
TGTGCCAGCAGTTGGGGACAGGGGGTGTCCTATGGCTACACCTTC
CASSWGQGVSYGYTF
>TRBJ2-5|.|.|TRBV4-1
TGCGCCAGCAGCCAAGAGGGCAGGTTTGAAGAGACCCAGTACTTC
CASSQEGRFEETQYF
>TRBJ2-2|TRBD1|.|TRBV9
TGTGCCAGCAGCGGAAGACAGGGGACGAACACCGGGGAGCTGTTTTTT
CASSGRQGTNTGELFF
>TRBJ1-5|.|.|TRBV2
TGTGCCAGCAGGGGCCCGCTTAATCAGCCCCAGCATTTT
CASRGPLNQPQHF
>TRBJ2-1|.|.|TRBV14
TGTGCCAGCAGCCAAGACCGGGGGACGTATTTGAATGAGCAGTTCTTC
CASSQDRGTYLNEQFF
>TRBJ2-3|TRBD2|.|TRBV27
TGTGCCAGCAGTTCTCCTAGGGGACTAGCGGAGGCTGGAGATACGCAGTATTTT
CASSSPRGLAEAGDTQYF
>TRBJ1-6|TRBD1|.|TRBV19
TGTGCCAGTAGCCACCGGGACAGGGGGCGCGATTCACCCCTCCACTTT
CASSHRDRGRDSPLHF
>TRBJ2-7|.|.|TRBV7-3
TGTGCCAGCAGCCTAGGGGCTACAAGCTCCTACGAGCAGTACTTC
CASSLGATSSYEQYF
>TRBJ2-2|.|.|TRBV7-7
TGTGCTAGCAGCTTATCCGTTTTGGGTGTGAACACCGGGGAGCTGTTTTTT
CASSLSVLGVNTGELFF
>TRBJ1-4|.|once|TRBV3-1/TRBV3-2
TGTGCCAGCAGCCAAGAATTATCAGGGTTGGGTAATGAAAAACTGTTTTTT
CASSQELSGLGNEKLFF
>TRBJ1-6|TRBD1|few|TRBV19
TGTGCCAGTAGCCGATCTGGGACAGTGCAATCACCCCTCCACTTT
CASSRSGTVQSPLHF
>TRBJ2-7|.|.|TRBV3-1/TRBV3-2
TGTGCCAGCAGCCAAGGAGGCGCGGGAATCTACGAGCAGTACTTC
CASSQGGAGIYEQYF
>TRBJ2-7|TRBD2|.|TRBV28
TGTGCCAGCAGTTTACGGGAGGTTGGGCAGTACTTC
CASSLREVGQYF
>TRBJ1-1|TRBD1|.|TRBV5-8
TGTGCCAGCAGCTTGGGAGGGACAGGGACTGAAGCTTTCTTT
CASSLGGTGTEAFF